These T cell receptor beta chains were read from a single sample in a study of cytomegalovirus exposure and HLA in healthy donors. Profiled with immunoSEQ multiplex PCR; TCRdb holds only in-frame clones, not every one. The top ten hold roughly 13% of the sample, which has about 150,000 clones, 80% seen once. Sequencing was performed on PBMCs. The receptors here all came from a man younger than 40 in good health and CMV-seropositive. Both conserved end residues are part of each CDR3. Each record gives: D gene, V gene, J gene, clone size, CDR3 DNA, CDR3 protein. A D gene is named only where the DNA matches it firmly. Only part of the rows carry a size: once, few, many, or a class if the clone is expanded.

d_call: NA
v_call: TRBV28
j_call: TRBJ1-4
clone_size: NA
cdr3_nt: TGTGCCAGCAGTTTATTTAGCACAAATGAAAAACTGTTTTTT
cdr3_aa: CASSLFSTNEKLFF

d_call: NA
v_call: TRBV5-6
j_call: TRBJ1-5
clone_size: few
cdr3_nt: TGTGCCAGCAGCTTTTGGGCCAGCAATCAGCCCCAGCATTTT
cdr3_aa: CASSFWASNQPQHF

d_call: TRBD2
v_call: TRBV29-1
j_call: TRBJ2-5
clone_size: NA
cdr3_nt: TGCAGCGAGGGCGGGAGGGATCAAGAGACCCAGTACTTC
cdr3_aa: CSEGGRDQETQYF

d_call: NA
v_call: TRBV28
j_call: TRBJ2-6
clone_size: few
cdr3_nt: TGTGCCAGCTCGACCGCGGGGTCTGGGGCCAACGTCCTGACTTTC
cdr3_aa: CASSTAGSGANVLTF

d_call: NA
v_call: TRBV19
j_call: TRBJ1-5
clone_size: NA
cdr3_nt: TGTGCCAGTACTTCCGCAGGGGCAAACAATCAGCCCCAGCATTTT
cdr3_aa: CASTSAGANNQPQHF

d_call: TRBD2
v_call: TRBV12-5
j_call: TRBJ2-2
clone_size: NA
cdr3_nt: TGTGCTAGTGGTTTGGTAGCGGGAGGGGATACCGGGGAGCTGTTTTTT
cdr3_aa: CASGLVAGGDTGELFF

d_call: TRBD2
v_call: TRBV5-1
j_call: TRBJ2-3
clone_size: NA
cdr3_nt: TGCGCCAGCAGCTCCCAACTAGCGGGAGGGCCGGATACGCAGTATTTT
cdr3_aa: CASSSQLAGGPDTQYF

d_call: TRBD1
v_call: TRBV19
j_call: TRBJ1-2
clone_size: NA
cdr3_nt: TGTGCCAGTAGTACGGGACAGGGTTATGGCTACACCTTC
cdr3_aa: CASSTGQGYGYTF

d_call: TRBD1
v_call: TRBV30
j_call: TRBJ2-7
clone_size: NA
cdr3_nt: TGTGCCTGGAGGCCACAAACAGGGGGCTTCTCCTACGAGCAGTACTTC
cdr3_aa: CAWRPQTGGFSYEQYF

d_call: TRBD2
v_call: TRBV19
j_call: TRBJ2-2
clone_size: NA
cdr3_nt: TGTGCCAGTAGTAAGGGGCCTTTGCGGGAGGGTCCCACCGGGGAGCTGTTTTTT
cdr3_aa: CASSKGPLREGPTGELFF

d_call: TRBD2
v_call: TRBV9
j_call: TRBJ2-1
clone_size: NA
cdr3_nt: TGTGCCAGCAGCGCTGGACTAGCGCCCACCTACAATGAGCAGTTCTTC
cdr3_aa: CASSAGLAPTYNEQFF

d_call: NA
v_call: TRBV11-2
j_call: TRBJ2-1
clone_size: NA
cdr3_nt: TGTGCCAGCAGCAGGGAGTTGACCCCCCTCAATGAGCAGTTCTTC
cdr3_aa: CASSRELTPLNEQFF

d_call: TRBD1
v_call: TRBV14
j_call: TRBJ2-7
clone_size: few
cdr3_nt: TGTGCCAGCAGCAAATCCGGGACAGGGGGCTACTACGAGCAGTACTTC
cdr3_aa: CASSKSGTGGYYEQYF

d_call: NA
v_call: TRBV13
j_call: TRBJ1-2
clone_size: NA
cdr3_nt: TGTGCCAGCAGCTTAGGTGGGGGCACATTCTATGGCTACACCTTC
cdr3_aa: CASSLGGGTFYGYTF

d_call: NA
v_call: TRBV5-8
j_call: TRBJ1-5
clone_size: few
cdr3_nt: TGTGCCAGCAGCTTAAACGGTCAGCCCCAGCATTTT
cdr3_aa: CASSLNGQPQHF

d_call: NA
v_call: TRBV18
j_call: TRBJ1-4
clone_size: NA
cdr3_nt: TGTGCCAGCTCGCCAAGAACACCAAGCGGAGCCTTTAATGAAAAACTGTTTTTT
cdr3_aa: CASSPRTPSGAFNEKLFF

d_call: NA
v_call: TRBV25-1
j_call: TRBJ1-4
clone_size: NA
cdr3_nt: TGTGCCAGCAGTGATGGTCAGGGTCCGGAAAAACTGTTTTTT
cdr3_aa: CASSDGQGPEKLFF

d_call: TRBD1
v_call: TRBV5-8
j_call: TRBJ2-7
clone_size: few
cdr3_nt: TGTGCCAGCAGCTTGTACCGGACAGGGGGCTACGAGCAGTACTTC
cdr3_aa: CASSLYRTGGYEQYF

d_call: NA
v_call: TRBV9
j_call: TRBJ2-1
clone_size: NA
cdr3_nt: TGTGCCAGCAGCGTAGACAGGGGGGGTTATGAGCAGTTCTTC
cdr3_aa: CASSVDRGGYEQFF

d_call: NA
v_call: TRBV6-5
j_call: TRBJ1-1
clone_size: once
cdr3_nt: TGTGCCAGCTGCAGGGTAGTGAACACTGAAGCTTTCTTT
cdr3_aa: CASCRVVNTEAFF

d_call: NA
v_call: TRBV10-3
j_call: TRBJ2-7
clone_size: NA
cdr3_nt: TGTGCCAACCAACAGGGAAGCTCCTACGAGCAGTACTTC
cdr3_aa: CANQQGSSYEQYF

d_call: NA
v_call: TRBV6-1
j_call: TRBJ2-5
clone_size: NA
cdr3_nt: TGTGCCAGCAGTGAAAGTGTATGGGGCACCCAGTACTTC
cdr3_aa: CASSESVWGTQYF

d_call: TRBD2
v_call: TRBV5-1
j_call: TRBJ2-1
clone_size: few
cdr3_nt: TGCGCCAGCAGCCCGGGACTAGCGGCCTTAGAACGGGGTGAGCAGTTCTTC
cdr3_aa: CASSPGLAALERGEQFF

d_call: NA
v_call: TRBV29-1
j_call: TRBJ1-2
clone_size: NA
cdr3_nt: TGTAGCGTTGGGGACACCGAAATCTATGGCTACACCTTC
cdr3_aa: CSVGDTEIYGYTF

d_call: NA
v_call: TRBV28
j_call: TRBJ1-5
clone_size: once
cdr3_nt: TGTGCCAGCAACACTAGAGGAGAGGTGAAGCCCCAGCATTTT
cdr3_aa: CASNTRGEVKPQHF

d_call: TRBD2
v_call: TRBV6-1
j_call: TRBJ2-3
clone_size: NA
cdr3_nt: TGTGCCAGCAGTGAACGCGGGAGGCCTTCTAGCACAGATACGCAGTATTTT
cdr3_aa: CASSERGRPSSTDTQYF

d_call: NA
v_call: TRBV30
j_call: TRBJ2-5
clone_size: NA
cdr3_nt: TGTGCCTGGAAAATGGACGGGAGTTGGGTAGGGGAGACCCAGTACTTC
cdr3_aa: CAWKMDGSWVGETQYF

d_call: TRBD1
v_call: TRBV11-2
j_call: TRBJ2-3
clone_size: once
cdr3_nt: TGTGCCAGCAGCCGGGACAGGGTAACAGATACGCAGTATTTT
cdr3_aa: CASSRDRVTDTQYF

d_call: TRBD1
v_call: TRBV15
j_call: TRBJ2-7
clone_size: NA
cdr3_nt: TGTGCCACCAGCAGAGGAGACAGGGACGGAGACTACGAGCAGTACTTC
cdr3_aa: CATSRGDRDGDYEQYF

d_call: TRBD1
v_call: TRBV28
j_call: TRBJ2-7
clone_size: NA
cdr3_nt: TGTGCCAGCAGTTTGGGGACAGGGGAAGAGCAGTACTTC
cdr3_aa: CASSLGTGEEQYF

d_call: NA
v_call: TRBV7-9
j_call: TRBJ2-7
clone_size: NA
cdr3_nt: TGTGCCAGCAGCTACGGACAGTCCTACGAGCAGTACTTC
cdr3_aa: CASSYGQSYEQYF